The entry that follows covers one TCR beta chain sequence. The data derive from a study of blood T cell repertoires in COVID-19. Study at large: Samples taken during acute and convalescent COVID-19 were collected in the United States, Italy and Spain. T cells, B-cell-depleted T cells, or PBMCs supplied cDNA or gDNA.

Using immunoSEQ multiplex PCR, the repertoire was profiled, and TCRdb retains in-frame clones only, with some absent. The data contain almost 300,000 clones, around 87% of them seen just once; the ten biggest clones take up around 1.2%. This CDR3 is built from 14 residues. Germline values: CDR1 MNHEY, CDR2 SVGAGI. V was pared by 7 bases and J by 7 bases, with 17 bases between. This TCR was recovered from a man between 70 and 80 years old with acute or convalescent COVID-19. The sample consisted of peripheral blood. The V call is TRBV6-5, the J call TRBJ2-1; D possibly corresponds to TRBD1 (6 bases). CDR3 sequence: CASKFSDRLNEQFF. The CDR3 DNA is TGTGCCAGCAAGTTTTCGGACAGATTGAATGAGCAGTTCTTC.